This entry concerns a single TCR beta chain. The CDR3 contains 13 residues. V lost 7 bases and J lost 4, with 12 bases in between. This record belongs to a study of blood T cell repertoires in COVID-19. Study context: Samples taken during acute and convalescent COVID-19 were collected in the United States, Italy and Spain. From T cells, B-cell-depleted T cells, or PBMCs came the material, which was cDNA or gDNA.

The table came from immunoSEQ multiplex PCR; TCRdb's copy has only in-frame clones and leaves some out. This sample has approximately 470,000 clones, with about nine tenths found just once. Participants spanned ages about 18 to 90 years and resided in around 25 US areas. Symptom resolution, clearance, or two negative PCRs marked donors in Cohort 3 as recovered. What was sequenced was PBMCs or T cells enriched from blood (not recorded which). The chain employs TRBV12-3 or TRBV12-4 and TRBJ2-3; D ambiguous. The sequence came from a young woman who had recovered from COVID-19. For the CDR3, the DNA is TGTGCCAGCACTATCCCTAGTGCAGATACGCAGTATTTT. As protein: CASTIPSADTQYF.